The 26 T cell receptor beta chains presented below share a single source sample, sequenced in a study of shared T cell receptors in the human thymus. Profiled with immunoSEQ multiplex PCR; TCRdb holds only in-frame clones, not every one. The sample holds more than 550,000 clones, 87% seen once. This sample was also put to use in a study of human thymus T cells.

The sequenced material came from thymocytes. These receptors came from a boy less than two years old with a congenital heart defect.

The rearrangement uses TRBV30 and TRBJ2-2; 9 bases agree with TRBD1. The CDR3 sequence is 14 residues long. The trim removed 3 bases at V and 9 bases at J, leaving 8 bases unmatched. Germline V gene sequence: CDR1 GTSNPN, CDR2 SVGIG (reference sequence). The CDR3 sequence is CAWRAGTGYRELFF. The CDR3 nucleotides read TGTGCCTGGAGAGCCGGGACAGGGTACCGGGAGCTGTTTTTT.

This sequence joins TRBV11-2 and TRBJ1-2, with 7 positions matching TRBD1. The germline V gene has CDR1 SGHAT and CDR2 FQNNGV. V shed 4 bases, J shed 8 bases, and the junction held 16 bases outside the gene matches. The CDR3 covers 16 residues. CDR3 in amino acids: CASSSNSGTASIGYTF. The DNA for the CDR3 is TGTGCCAGCAGCTCCAATTCCGGGACAGCATCTATAGGCTACACCTTC.

The rearrangement joins TRBV5-1 to TRBJ2-1, with D possibly matching TRBD2 (5 bases). Germline CDR1 and CDR2: SGHRS and YFSETQ. V shed 0 bases and J shed 4 bases, with 8 bases lying between them. This CDR3 comprises 14 residues. The CDR3 bases are TGCGCCAGCAGCTTGGAGGACTCATACAATGAGCAGTTCTTC. Translating gives CASSLEDSYNEQFF. The whole variable domain, filled in from reference TRBV5-1 and TRBJ2-1, reads KAGVTQTPRYLIKTRGQQVTLSCSPISGHRSVSWYQQTPGQGLQFLFEYFSETQRNKGNFPGRFSGRQFSNSRSEMNVSTLELGDSALYLCASSLEDSYNEQFFGPGTRLTVL.

The chain recombines TRBV12-5 with TRBJ2-5; D gene unclear. V was clipped by 6 bases and J by 4 bases, with 9 bases between them. This CDR3 is built from 12 residues. Germline-derived CDR1 and CDR2 are LGHNT and FRNRAP. The CDR3 spells CASGVTGETQYF. The CDR3 DNA is TGTGCTAGTGGGGTTACGGGAGAGACCCAGTACTTC.

The V call is TRBV5-6, the J call TRBJ2-1; D is perhaps TRBD2 (6 bases). V dropped 1 base and J dropped 7 bases, with 15 bases sitting between them. CDR1 is SGHDT, CDR2 YYEEEE, per germline. This CDR3 is built from 15 residues. CDR3 DNA: TGTGCCAGCAGCTTGTCCCTAACTAGCATTAATGAGCAGTTCTTC. Encoded protein: CASSLSLTSINEQFF.

This clone has a single count. The J gene is TRBJ1-2, the V gene TRBV6-5; TRBD1 matches at 7 bases. Germline lookup yields CDR1 MNHEY and CDR2 SVGAGI. Trimming cost V 2 bases and J 5 bases; bases outside gene matches: 11. CDR3 length: 16 residues. The CDR3 is CASSYKTRQGRYGYTF. The DNA for the CDR3 is TGTGCCAGCAGTTACAAAACCCGACAGGGTCGATATGGCTACACCTTC.

The chain has TRBV28 and TRBJ1-6; no reliable D call. The germline V gene encodes CDR1 MDHEN and CDR2 SYDVKM. Between the trimmed V and J ends, which lost 5 bases and 7 bases, there was a span of 21 bases. The CDR3 has 17 residues. The CDR3 region has the DNA TGTGCCAGCAGTCCTCCTGCGCGAGGAATGAGGAATTCACCCCTCCACTTT. This gives the protein CASSPPARGMRNSPLHF.

The rearrangement links TRBV11-2 to TRBJ1-2, with 9 nucleotides matching TRBD1. Germline lookup yields CDR1 SGHAT and CDR2 FQNNGV. V lost 5 bases, J lost 4 bases, and 11 bases stayed unmatched. The CDR3 covers 16 residues. In DNA, the CDR3 is TGTGCCAGCAGCCATACCGGGACAGGGTTCCCCTATGGCTACACCTTC. Translation: CASSHTGTGFPYGYTF.

A single count supports this clone. The chain carries TRBV6-5 and TRBJ2-1; TRBD1 might be the D (5 bases). Germline lookup yields CDR1 MNHEY and CDR2 SVGAGI. Trimming stripped 11 bases from V and 8 bases from J, with 10 bases between. CDR3 length: 10 amino acids. Here the CDR3 DNA reads TGTGCCCAGGGTGGGGATGAGCAGTTCTTC. Its protein is CAQGGDEQFF.

This chain joins TRBV5-5 and TRBJ1-1; a possible D gene is TRBD1 (5 bases). The germline V and J ends were trimmed by 5 bases and 8 bases, with 10 bases remaining between them. The CDR3 spans 11 residues. Germline V gene sequence: CDR1 SGHKS, CDR2 YYEKEE (reference sequence). CDR3 sequence reads: CASRMNREAFF. Here the CDR3 DNA reads TGTGCCAGCAGGATGAACAGGGAAGCTTTCTTT. Based on the CDR3 plus reference TRBV5-5 and TRBJ1-1, the full variable domain is DAGVTQSPTHLIKTRGQQVTLRCSPISGHKSVSWYQQVLGQGPQFIFQYYEKEERGRGNFPDRFSARQFPNYSSELNVNALLLGDSALYLCASRMNREAFFGQGTRLTVV.

The rearrangement joins TRBV27 to TRBJ2-3; 10 nucleotides match TRBD2. The V and J ends lost 0 bases and 3 bases, in that order; junction bases with no gene match: 3. CDR3 length: 16 residues. Germline assignment: CDR1 MNHEY and CDR2 SMNVEV (reference sequence). The chain's CDR3 is CASSLSLAGETDTQYF. CDR3 bases: TGTGCCAGCAGTTTATCCCTAGCGGGGGAAACAGATACGCAGTATTTT.

The rearrangement uses TRBV4-1 and TRBJ2-7; the D is unclear. CDR3 size: 16 residues. Germline lookup yields CDR1 MGHRA and CDR2 YSYEKL. V was pared by 0 bases and J by 6 bases, with 18 bases between. In nucleotides, the CDR3 is TGCGCCAGCAGCCAAGATCTAGTCCCCAGTACCTCCGAGCAGTACTTC. Protein: CASSQDLVPSTSEQYF.

The V call is TRBV21-1, the J call TRBJ2-7; no DNA check was done on the table's D call, TRBD2. TRBV21-1 is described as a pseudogene. This CDR3 has 18 amino acids. As DNA, the CDR3 is TGTGCCAGCAGCTCCCCCCCCGGTGGCGCTAGCGAGTCCTACGAGCAGTACTTC. This codes for CASSSPPGGASESYEQYF.

This clone was seen just once. The genes are TRBV19 and TRBJ2-5, with TRBD2 matching over 9 bases. Germline V gene data show CDR1 as LNHDA and CDR2 as SQIVND (reference sequence). CDR3 size: 16 residues. After removal of 3 bases from V and 1 base from J, the junction contained 6 bases not matched to a gene. For the CDR3, the DNA is TGTGCCAGTAGTATCTGCGGGGGGGAAGCCCAAGAGACCCAGTACTTC. It yields the protein CASSICGGEAQETQYF. Filled out from reference TRBV19 and TRBJ2-5, the complete variable domain reads DGGITQSPKYLFRKEGQNVTLSCEQNLNHDAMYWYRQDPGQGLRLIYYSQIVNDFQKGDIAEGYSVSREKKESFPLTVTSAQKNPTAFYLCASSICGGEAQETQYFGPGTRLLVL.

This chain connects TRBV4-1 to TRBJ1-2, with TRBD1 as a possible D gene (6 bases). This CDR3 is 19 amino acids long. Per the germline V gene, CDR1 is MGHRA and CDR2 is YSYEKL. Trimming shortened V by 2 bases and J by 5 bases, and 27 bases separated the two germline ends. The CDR3 sequence: CASSQCGGHYRDGGYGYTF. DNA for the CDR3: TGCGCCAGCAGCCAATGTGGGGGCCACTACCGGGACGGGGGGTATGGCTACACCTTC.

This chain connects TRBV10-3 to TRBJ2-7; D is uncertain. CDR1 and CDR2 (germline): ENHRY, SYGVKD. The CDR3 covers 12 residues. V was trimmed by 7 bases and J by 1 base, leaving 8 bases between them. CDR3 DNA: TGTGCCATCAATTCGGGTTCCTACGAGCAGTACTTC. Translating it yields CAINSGSYEQYF.

The CDR3 here is CASKGTAQGGTEAFF. The CDR3 DNA follows: TGTGCCAGCAAGGGTACGGCACAGGGGGGGACTGAAGCTTTCTTT. The V call is TRBV28, the J call TRBJ1-1, with TRBD1 identical over 8 bases. The J segment lost 5 bases and the V segment lost 7 bases, leaving 12 bases of the junction unmatched. Per the germline V gene, CDR1 is MDHEN and CDR2 is SYDVKM. The CDR3 consists of 15 residues. Variable domain in full (rest from reference TRBV28 and TRBJ1-1): DVKVTQSSRYLVKRTGEKVFLECVQDMDHENMFWYRQDPGLGLRLIYFSYDVKMKEKGDIPEGYSVSREKKERFSLILESASTNQTSMYLCASKGTAQGGTEAFFGQGTRLTVV.

The chain couples TRBV7-6 to TRBJ2-7; 8 positions agree with TRBD1. Germline lookup yields CDR1 SGHVS and CDR2 FNYEAQ. J lost 0 bases, V lost 4 bases, and 14 bases had no gene match. The CDR3 has 18 residues. CDR3 sequence: CASSSPIVPGTGSYEQYF. The CDR3 coding sequence is TGTGCCAGCAGCTCCCCGATCGTCCCCGGGACAGGCTCCTACGAGCAGTACTTC.

The chain carries TRBV19 and TRBJ1-5, with a possible D match to TRBD1 (6 bases). This CDR3 has 15 residues. V lost 5 bases to trimming and J lost 4 bases, with 15 bases between them. Germline CDR1 and CDR2: LNHDA and SQIVND (reference sequence). The CDR3 coding sequence is TGTGCCAGTAGTGAAGGGGGTGGAGTTAATCAGCCCCAGCATTTT. Its translation is CASSEGGGVNQPQHF. Variable domain in full (rest from reference TRBV19 and TRBJ1-5): DGGITQSPKYLFRKEGQNVTLSCEQNLNHDAMYWYRQDPGQGLRLIYYSQIVNDFQKGDIAEGYSVSREKKESFPLTVTSAQKNPTAFYLCASSEGGGVNQPQHFGDGTRLSIL.

This clone was counted once. The rearrangement joins TRBV6-5 to TRBJ2-4; 7 bases match TRBD1. The J segment lost 5 bases and the V segment lost 4 bases, leaving 8 bases of the junction unmatched. The germline gives CDR1 MNHEY, CDR2 SVGAGI. The CDR3 contains 15 residues. CDR3 region: CASSSKTGMQNIQYF. The CDR3 coding sequence is TGTGCCAGCAGTTCGAAGACAGGGATGCAAAACATTCAGTACTTC.

This clone was seen once. V and J are TRBV6-6 and TRBJ1-2; D not resolved. Germline V lookup: CDR1 MNHNY, CDR2 SVGAGI (reference sequence). With 8 bases removed from V and 0 bases from J, the gap between germline ends came to 16 bases. The length of the CDR3 is 15 residues. This CDR3 reads CASRRGFSANYGYTF. Written as DNA, the CDR3 is TGTGCCAGCCGACGAGGGTTTTCAGCTAACTATGGCTACACCTTC.

The rearrangement links TRBV4-3 to TRBJ2-1; possibly TRBD1 for D (6 bases). The germline CDR1 and CDR2 sequences are LGHNA and YSLEER. The CDR3 sequence is 16 residues long. Between the trimmed V and J ends, which lost 1 base and 3 bases, there was a span of 13 bases. CDR3 amino acids: CASSQVVKDSYNEQFF. In DNA, the CDR3 is TGCGCCAGCAGCCAAGTCGTGAAGGACAGCTACAATGAGCAGTTCTTC.

The chain carries TRBV4-2 and TRBJ1-5, with D uncertain. V was cut by 4 bases and J by 6 bases, with 10 bases left in between. Germline CDR1 and CDR2: LGHNA and YNFKEQ. The CDR3 sequence is 13 residues long. The DNA for the CDR3 is TGTGCCAGCAGCCCTCCAGGATGTCAGCCCCAGCATTTT. It translates to CASSPPGCQPQHF.

Worth noting for this clone: The sample carries other DNA sequences with the same CDR3. The chain employs TRBV2 and TRBJ2-1; D remains unclear. The V end lost 4 bases, the J end lost 0 bases, and 4 bases lay between the germline ends. In germline, CDR1 is SNHLY, CDR2 FYNNEI. The CDR3 is made up of 13 amino acids. Here the CDR3 reads CASSAGSYNEQFF. As DNA, the CDR3 is TGTGCCAGCAGTGCGGGCTCCTACAATGAGCAGTTCTTC.

The J gene is TRBJ2-6, the V gene TRBV4-1; TRBD1 aligns across 7 bases. Germline assignment: CDR1 MGHRA and CDR2 YSYEKL. V lost 2 bases and J lost 1; bases outside the gene matches: 5. This CDR3 is 17 amino acids long. The CDR3 loop reads CASSQTGTESGANVLTF. In DNA form, the CDR3 reads TGCGCCAGCAGCCAAACCGGGACAGAGTCTGGGGCCAACGTCCTGACTTTC.

The J gene is TRBJ2-5, the V gene TRBV7-6; D not resolved. V was pared by 4 bases and J by 4 bases, with 10 bases between. Germline CDR1 reads SGHVS; CDR2 reads FNYEAQ. This CDR3 comprises 13 residues. Written as DNA, the CDR3 is TGTGCCAGCAGCTCCCCCGGTGGAGAGACCCAGTACTTC. Translated, it gives CASSSPGGETQYF.